This TCR beta chain was obtained from a study of CD8 T cells in ankylosing spondylitis. General study points: Previous work reported some of these motif variants in the synovial fluid and blood of reactive arthritis. One TCR beta motif, made up of eight or nine highly homologous variants, appeared characteristic of ankylosing spondylitis blood. It was reported that disease-linked clones were significantly enriched in matched ankylosing spondylitis synovial fluid. Those disease-linked clones were CD8+; they were also relatively rare in peripheral blood.

Construction of TCR beta libraries was performed using quantitative 5'-RACE with molecular barcodes. From the 5' RACE reads, TCRdb called clonotypes with MiXCR, one entry per CDR3 protein. The sample yields about 510,000 distinct CDR3 sequences, approximately 5.3% seen once. CDR3 size: 15 residues. In germline, CDR1 is SGHRS, CDR2 YFSETQ. V lost 6 bases and J lost 4; bases outside the gene matches: 10. The table lists this clonotype with many counts. Its antigen is as yet unknown. The chain is built from TRBV5-1 and TRBJ2-5, with 9 bases fitting TRBD1. The sample was blood, either unsorted or a sorted T cell fraction (not recorded which). This TCR derives from a male donor with ankylosing spondylitis. The CDR3 region has the DNA TGCGCCAGCACCGAACAGGGGGCGCTCACAGAGACCCAGTACTTC. Its protein is CASTEQGALTETQYF.